This is a list of T cell receptor beta chains from one sample in a study of cytomegalovirus exposure and HLA in healthy donors. Profiled with immunoSEQ multiplex PCR; TCRdb holds only in-frame clones, not every one. The table lists fewer than 150,000 clones, over 65% of them singletons. Sequencing input: PBMCs. Source of these receptors: a woman aged 25-40 years in good health and CMV-seronegative. The CDR3 runs from the conserved cysteine through the conserved F or W. Each record gives: J gene, D gene, V gene, clone size, CDR3 protein, CDR3 DNA. A D gene is named only where the DNA matches it firmly. Not all rows give a size; the values are once, few, many and, for expanded clones, a class.

J gene: TRBJ2-1
D gene: -
V gene: TRBV5-1
clone size: -
CDR3 protein: CASSLVTHPSQNEQFF
CDR3 DNA: TGCGCCAGCAGCTTGGTGACACACCCGAGTCAGAATGAGCAGTTCTTC

J gene: TRBJ1-1
D gene: -
V gene: TRBV6-5
clone size: -
CDR3 protein: CASSYSTYAEAFF
CDR3 DNA: TGTGCCAGCAGTTACTCGACTTACGCTGAAGCTTTCTTT

J gene: TRBJ2-3
D gene: TRBD1
V gene: TRBV6-1
clone size: -
CDR3 protein: CASSEWTGSKDTQYF
CDR3 DNA: TGTGCCAGCAGTGAATGGACAGGGTCGAAAGATACGCAGTATTTT

J gene: TRBJ2-4
D gene: TRBD2
V gene: TRBV5-4
clone size: -
CDR3 protein: CASSPAGGRKNIQYF
CDR3 DNA: TGTGCCAGCAGCCCGGCGGGGGGTCGCAAAAACATTCAGTACTTC

J gene: TRBJ2-2
D gene: TRBD2
V gene: TRBV10-3
clone size: -
CDR3 protein: CAISARTSGKENTGELFF
CDR3 DNA: TGTGCCATCAGTGCCCGGACTAGCGGGAAGGAAAACACCGGGGAGCTGTTTTTT

J gene: TRBJ1-6
D gene: -
V gene: TRBV6-6
clone size: -
CDR3 protein: CASSFRVSVNSPLHF
CDR3 DNA: TGTGCCAGCAGCTTCAGGGTATCAGTCAATTCACCCCTCCACTTT

J gene: TRBJ2-2
D gene: TRBD2
V gene: TRBV11-2
clone size: once
CDR3 protein: CASSSIAGGGLFF
CDR3 DNA: TGTGCCAGCAGCTCTATAGCGGGAGGCGGGCTGTTTTTT

J gene: TRBJ2-7
D gene: TRBD2
V gene: TRBV7-2
clone size: -
CDR3 protein: CASSLGGLAGLLEQYF
CDR3 DNA: TGTGCCAGCAGCTTAGGGGGACTAGCTGGCCTACTCGAGCAGTACTTC

J gene: TRBJ2-2
D gene: -
V gene: TRBV7-3
clone size: -
CDR3 protein: CASSPTGPQGGELFF
CDR3 DNA: TGTGCCAGCAGCCCCACCGGGCCCCAGGGAGGGGAGCTGTTTTTT

J gene: TRBJ2-3
D gene: TRBD2
V gene: TRBV6-4
clone size: -
CDR3 protein: CASRLAGGPTDTQYF
CDR3 DNA: TGTGCCAGCAGGCTAGCGGGGGGGCCCACAGATACGCAGTATTTT

J gene: TRBJ2-7
D gene: -
V gene: TRBV10-1
clone size: -
CDR3 protein: CASSEKDAVYEQYF
CDR3 DNA: TGCGCCAGCAGTGAGAAGGATGCGGTCTACGAGCAGTACTTC

J gene: TRBJ2-1
D gene: TRBD1
V gene: TRBV30
clone size: -
CDR3 protein: CAWASGQGFNEQFF
CDR3 DNA: TGTGCCTGGGCCTCGGGACAGGGCTTCAATGAGCAGTTCTTC

J gene: TRBJ1-1
D gene: -
V gene: TRBV7-3
clone size: -
CDR3 protein: CASSLTGADTEAFF
CDR3 DNA: TGTGCCAGCAGCTTAACGGGAGCGGACACTGAAGCTTTCTTT

J gene: TRBJ1-2
D gene: -
V gene: TRBV6-5
clone size: once
CDR3 protein: CASRRPQGVNYGYTF
CDR3 DNA: TGTGCCAGCAGGAGACCCCAAGGGGTCAACTATGGCTACACCTTC

J gene: TRBJ1-1
D gene: -
V gene: TRBV5-1
clone size: -
CDR3 protein: CASSLQENTEAFF
CDR3 DNA: TGCGCCAGCAGCTTACAGGAGAACACTGAAGCTTTCTTT

J gene: TRBJ2-5
D gene: TRBD1
V gene: TRBV5-1
clone size: -
CDR3 protein: CASSLGGTGLETQYF
CDR3 DNA: TGCGCCAGCAGCTTGGGAGGGACAGGGCTTGAGACCCAGTACTTC

J gene: TRBJ1-1
D gene: -
V gene: TRBV20-1
clone size: -
CDR3 protein: CSARAHTEAFF
CDR3 DNA: TGCAGTGCTAGGGCCCACACTGAAGCTTTCTTT

J gene: TRBJ2-5
D gene: TRBD1
V gene: TRBV5-1
clone size: once
CDR3 protein: CASSLAGGEETQYF
CDR3 DNA: TGCGCCAGCAGCTTGGCAGGGGGTGAAGAGACCCAGTACTTC

J gene: TRBJ1-6
D gene: -
V gene: TRBV19
clone size: -
CDR3 protein: CASKSPNSPLHF
CDR3 DNA: TGTGCCAGTAAGAGTCCCAATTCACCCCTCCACTTT

J gene: TRBJ2-7
D gene: TRBD2
V gene: TRBV2
clone size: -
CDR3 protein: CASSVGLGIYEQYF
CDR3 DNA: TGTGCCAGCAGTGTGGGACTAGGAATCTACGAGCAGTACTTC

J gene: TRBJ2-5
D gene: -
V gene: TRBV7-9
clone size: -
CDR3 protein: CASSLGANQETQYF
CDR3 DNA: TGTGCCAGCAGCTTAGGGGCCAACCAAGAGACCCAGTACTTC

J gene: TRBJ2-2
D gene: -
V gene: TRBV4-1
clone size: -
CDR3 protein: CASSELGRTGELFF
CDR3 DNA: TGCGCCAGCAGCGAGTTAGGGAGAACCGGGGAGCTGTTTTTT

J gene: TRBJ2-5
D gene: -
V gene: TRBV4-2
clone size: few
CDR3 protein: CASSPNYKETQYF
CDR3 DNA: TGTGCCAGCAGCCCGAACTACAAAGAGACCCAGTACTTC

J gene: TRBJ1-5
D gene: -
V gene: TRBV10-3
clone size: -
CDR3 protein: CAISESRQANQPQHF
CDR3 DNA: TGTGCCATCAGTGAGTCGAGACAGGCGAATCAGCCCCAGCATTTT

J gene: TRBJ2-7
D gene: TRBD1
V gene: TRBV10-3
clone size: -
CDR3 protein: CAISTRTGGRSEQYF
CDR3 DNA: TGTGCCATCAGTACTAGGACAGGGGGGAGGTCCGAGCAGTACTTC

J gene: TRBJ2-5
D gene: TRBD2
V gene: TRBV28
clone size: -
CDR3 protein: CASSFSGYQETQYF
CDR3 DNA: TGTGCCAGCAGTTTTAGCGGGTATCAAGAGACCCAGTACTTC

J gene: TRBJ2-1
D gene: TRBD1
V gene: TRBV7-9
clone size: -
CDR3 protein: CASSSQTGKDYNEQFF
CDR3 DNA: TGTGCCAGCAGCTCCCAGACAGGGAAGGACTACAATGAGCAGTTCTTC

J gene: TRBJ2-5
D gene: -
V gene: TRBV19
clone size: -
CDR3 protein: CASSPWDKGSTQYF
CDR3 DNA: TGTGCCAGTAGTCCGTGGGACAAGGGTTCGACCCAGTACTTC

J gene: TRBJ1-1
D gene: -
V gene: TRBV6-5
clone size: -
CDR3 protein: CASSYLYEGTEAFF
CDR3 DNA: TGTGCCAGCAGTTACTTGTATGAGGGCACTGAAGCTTTCTTT

J gene: TRBJ2-3
D gene: -
V gene: TRBV30
clone size: -
CDR3 protein: CAWSALSGTDTQYF
CDR3 DNA: TGTGCCTGGAGTGCCCTTAGCGGCACAGATACGCAGTATTTT

J gene: TRBJ2-1
D gene: -
V gene: TRBV14
clone size: -
CDR3 protein: CASSQDRGIGKFF
CDR3 DNA: TGTGCCAGCAGCCAAGATCGGGGGATAGGCAAGTTCTTC

J gene: TRBJ2-1
D gene: TRBD2
V gene: TRBV7-3
clone size: -
CDR3 protein: CASSPTSGRTNEQFF
CDR3 DNA: TGTGCCAGCAGCCCGACTAGCGGGAGAACAAATGAGCAGTTCTTC

J gene: TRBJ2-5
D gene: TRBD2
V gene: TRBV5-8
clone size: -
CDR3 protein: CASSLGTSPWGETQYF
CDR3 DNA: TGTGCCAGCAGCTTGGGGACTAGCCCCTGGGGAGAGACCCAGTACTTC

J gene: TRBJ2-5
D gene: TRBD2
V gene: TRBV7-2
clone size: -
CDR3 protein: CASSLVHGGVVETQYF
CDR3 DNA: TGTGCCAGCAGCTTAGTACACGGGGGGGTGGTCGAGACCCAGTACTTC

J gene: TRBJ2-2
D gene: -
V gene: TRBV10-1
clone size: -
CDR3 protein: CASSPGVTNTGELFF
CDR3 DNA: TGCGCCAGCTCGCCGGGGGTAACGAACACCGGGGAGCTGTTTTTT

J gene: TRBJ2-7
D gene: TRBD1
V gene: TRBV27
clone size: -
CDR3 protein: CASSNQGATYEQYF
CDR3 DNA: TGTGCCAGCAGTAACCAGGGGGCGACCTACGAGCAGTACTTC

J gene: TRBJ1-2
D gene: TRBD1
V gene: TRBV28
clone size: -
CDR3 protein: CASSSGQGRPNYGYTF
CDR3 DNA: TGTGCCAGCAGTTCGGGACAGGGGCGACCTAACTATGGCTACACCTTC

J gene: TRBJ2-3
D gene: -
V gene: TRBV28
clone size: -
CDR3 protein: CAGGSRGEGTDTQYF
CDR3 DNA: TGTGCCGGCGGTAGCAGGGGCGAGGGCACAGATACGCAGTATTTT

J gene: TRBJ2-5
D gene: TRBD2
V gene: TRBV5-4
clone size: once
CDR3 protein: CASSSPGLAGETQYF
CDR3 DNA: TGTGCCAGCAGCTCCCCGGGACTAGCGGGAGAGACCCAGTACTTC

J gene: TRBJ1-1
D gene: TRBD1
V gene: TRBV5-1
clone size: -
CDR3 protein: CASSQGQGLNGEAFF
CDR3 DNA: TGCGCCAGCAGCCAGGGACAGGGGCTTAACGGTGAAGCTTTCTTT

J gene: TRBJ2-1
D gene: -
V gene: TRBV5-5
clone size: -
CDR3 protein: CASDPGYNEQFF
CDR3 DNA: TGTGCCAGTGACCCGGGGTACAATGAGCAGTTCTTC

J gene: TRBJ2-6
D gene: -
V gene: TRBV2
clone size: -
CDR3 protein: CASPSGANVLTF
CDR3 DNA: TGTGCCAGTCCATCTGGGGCCAACGTCCTGACTTTC

J gene: TRBJ2-6
D gene: -
V gene: TRBV2
clone size: -
CDR3 protein: CASRPGSGANVLTF
CDR3 DNA: TGTGCCAGCAGGCCCGGTTCTGGGGCCAACGTCCTGACTTTC

J gene: TRBJ2-7
D gene: -
V gene: TRBV6-1
clone size: -
CDR3 protein: CASGLGAYEQYF
CDR3 DNA: TGTGCCAGCGGGTTAGGGGCCTACGAGCAGTACTTC

J gene: TRBJ1-2
D gene: TRBD1
V gene: TRBV7-6
clone size: -
CDR3 protein: CASSLRPGTDYGYTF
CDR3 DNA: TGTGCCAGCAGCTTGCGACCGGGGACAGACTATGGCTACACCTTC

J gene: TRBJ2-7
D gene: -
V gene: TRBV18
clone size: -
CDR3 protein: CASSPPAARVGEQYF
CDR3 DNA: TGTGCCAGCTCACCACCGGCCGCCAGGGTGGGCGAGCAGTACTTC

J gene: TRBJ1-1
D gene: -
V gene: TRBV28
clone size: -
CDR3 protein: CASSLYEGYTEAFF
CDR3 DNA: TGTGCCAGCAGTTTATACGAGGGCTACACTGAAGCTTTCTTT

J gene: TRBJ2-3
D gene: TRBD2
V gene: TRBV30
clone size: -
CDR3 protein: CAWSGTSGGAGTQYF
CDR3 DNA: TGTGCCTGGAGTGGGACTAGCGGGGGGGCCGGTACGCAGTATTTT

J gene: TRBJ2-5
D gene: -
V gene: TRBV4-1
clone size: -
CDR3 protein: CASSQDSGLMETQYF
CDR3 DNA: TGCGCCAGCAGCCAAGATTCAGGGCTTATGGAGACCCAGTACTTC

J gene: TRBJ1-5
D gene: -
V gene: TRBV2
clone size: -
CDR3 protein: CASAGVGRRQPQHF
CDR3 DNA: TGTGCCAGTGCGGGGGTAGGCCGGCGACAGCCCCAGCATTTT

J gene: TRBJ1-1
D gene: TRBD1
V gene: TRBV28
clone size: -
CDR3 protein: CASRGQGITEAFF
CDR3 DNA: TGTGCCAGCAGGGGACAGGGGATCACTGAAGCTTTCTTT

J gene: TRBJ1-2
D gene: -
V gene: TRBV7-9
clone size: -
CDR3 protein: CASRLELGGDTF
CDR3 DNA: TGTGCCAGCCGGTTAGAGCTAGGAGGTGACACCTTC

J gene: TRBJ2-7
D gene: TRBD1
V gene: TRBV7-9
clone size: -
CDR3 protein: CASSLWVGGEVDYEQYF
CDR3 DNA: TGTGCCAGCAGCTTATGGGTAGGGGGCGAAGTTGACTACGAGCAGTACTTC